The sequence of this TCR beta chain was determined in a study of identifying expanded T cells in peripheral blood. The method was immunoSEQ multiplex PCR; TCRdb's version includes in-frame clones alone and lacks a portion of them. The sample carries some 100,000 clones, around 88% recorded once. Trimming cost V 5 bases and J 0 bases, with 8 bases left between them. CDR1 is MNHNY, CDR2 SVGAGI, per germline (reference sequence). The CDR3 spans 14 residues. Study results and caveats: Differentially abundant clones: about 1.3 between replicates, about 16 at roughly 13 days, 19 to 20 at four.

This clone has just one count. The antigen remains unidentified. No infections or other immune events were documented during collection. The source material was blood. The V and J genes are TRBV6-6 and TRBJ1-5, with TRBD1 as a possible D gene (5 bases). The clonotype comes from a person between 18 and 70 years old in good health. CDR3 region: CASSKTVSNQPQHF. CDR3 in DNA: TGTGCCAGCAGTAAGACAGTTAGCAATCAGCCCCAGCATTTT.